These 28 T cell receptor beta chains came from one sample sequenced in a study of OX40 agonist ivuxolimab in advanced cancers. TCRdb's copy holds only in-frame clones and misses some; the assay was immunoSEQ multiplex PCR. Among 40,000 to 50,000 clones listed, about 85% were seen once. The sample here was CD4+ or CD8+ T cells sorted from blood, taken in a trial of the OX40 agonist ivuxolimab. The origin of the receptors is an adult with an advanced solid tumor such as melanoma, head and neck, liver or kidney cancer.

This clone has more than one count but fewer than ten. V is TRBV6-1 and J is TRBJ2-2; D ambiguous. The V end was cut by 2 bases, the J end by 2 bases, with 6 bases between. This CDR3 region has 14 residues. Germline CDR1 and CDR2: MNHNS and SASEGT. The CDR3 sequence is CASSEYLNTGELFF. The CDR3, as DNA: TGTGCCAGCAGTGAATACCTTAACACCGGGGAGCTGTTTTTT.

This chain connects TRBV11-3 to TRBJ2-2; possibly TRBD2 for D (5 bases). V gave up 6 bases and J gave up 5 bases, with 16 bases separating them. CDR3 size: 15 residues. The germline V gene has CDR1 SGHNT and CDR2 YENEEA. CDR3 bases: TGTGCCAGCAGTCTAGTCAGGACGGGGACCGGGGAGCTGTTTTTT. Its translation: CASSLVRTGTGELFF.

This chain uses TRBV11-2 with TRBJ2-1; TRBD2 matches 11 bases. The germline gives CDR1 SGHAT, CDR2 FQNNGV. V shed 5 bases, J shed 7 bases, and the junction held 7 bases outside the gene matches. This CDR3 has 15 residues. The CDR3 protein is CASSPTSGSPNEQFF. CDR3 nucleotides: TGTGCCAGCAGCCCTACTAGCGGGAGTCCGAATGAGCAGTTCTTC.

This chain links TRBV11-2 with TRBJ2-5, with TRBD2 matching over 7 bases. The germline gives CDR1 SGHAT, CDR2 FQNNGV. V dropped 0 bases and J dropped 5; count of bases not matched to a gene: 6. This CDR3 region has 15 residues. The CDR3 protein is CASSLEGGSYETQYF. In DNA form, the CDR3 reads TGTGCCAGCAGCTTAGAGGGCGGGAGTTATGAGACCCAGTACTTC.

The chain joins TRBV5-1 to TRBJ2-3; D is ambiguous. CDR1 and CDR2 (germline): SGHRS, YFSETQ. Deletions cut 5 bases from V and 6 bases from J, with 13 bases between. This CDR3 comprises 13 residues. CDR3 bases: TGCGCCAGCAGTAGCAGGAAAATCGATACGCAGTATTTT. It encodes CASSSRKIDTQYF.

This chain joins TRBV5-5 and TRBJ2-6; D is perhaps TRBD1 or TRBD2 (5 bases each). The CDR3 runs 14 residues. CDR1 is SGHKS and CDR2 is YYEKEE in the germline V gene (reference sequence). V dropped 4 bases and J dropped 3 bases, with 8 bases sitting between them. The CDR3 sequence: CASSLGRGANVLTF. CDR3 DNA: TGTGCCAGCAGCCTGGGACGTGGGGCCAACGTCCTGACTTTC.

V usage is TRBV11-2 and J usage is TRBJ1-2; D is unresolved. Between the trimmed V and J ends, which lost 1 base and 0 bases, there was a span of 6 bases. CDR1 SGHAT and CDR2 FQNNGV come from the germline V gene. The CDR3 extends over 14 amino acids. The CDR3 sequence is CASSLGGSNYGYTF. In nucleotides, the CDR3 is TGTGCCAGCAGCTTAGGAGGGTCTAACTATGGCTACACCTTC. The full variable domain, with the rest looked up from reference TRBV11-2 and TRBJ1-2, is EAGVAQSPRYKIIEKRQSVAFWCNPISGHATLYWYQQILGQGPKLLIQFQNNGVVDDSQLPKDRFSAERLKGVDSTLKIQPAKLEDSAVYLCASSLGGSNYGYTFGSGTRLTVV.

The chain carries TRBV18 and TRBJ1-1; TRBD1 might be the D (6 bases). Between the trimmed V and J ends, which lost 6 bases and 1 base, there was a span of 15 bases. The CDR3 loop spans 15 amino acids. Germline-derived CDR1 and CDR2 are KGHSH and LQKENI. The CDR3 DNA sequence: TGTGCCAGCTCCCCGTCCCGGACAGAGAACACTGAAGCTTTCTTT. Translated: CASSPSRTENTEAFF.

This clone has more than one count but fewer than ten. The gene calls are TRBV6-5 and TRBJ2-7; no clear D. The CDR3 totals 14 residues. The germline V gene encodes CDR1 MNHEY and CDR2 SVGAGI. Trimming left V 6 bases short and J 2 bases short, with 14 bases between. CDR3 sequence (DNA): TGTGCCAGCAGAACCGACACGGGTACCTACGAGCAGTACTTC. Translating gives CASRTDTGTYEQYF.

The chain has TRBV27 and TRBJ2-1; 7 positions match TRBD2. The J segment lost 10 bases and the V segment lost 10 bases, leaving 16 bases of the junction unmatched. Germline V gives CDR1 MNHEY, CDR2 SMNVEV (reference sequence). CDR3 length: 14 residues. The CDR3 DNA is TGTGCCACTTCCGGGACTACCGCGTTAAGAGAGCAGTTCTTC. This encodes CATSGTTALREQFF.

In DNA form, the CDR3 reads TGTGCCAGCAGCTCCCCGGGTGTCGGGAGTAGGGATGAGCAGTTCTTC. It codes for CASSSPGVGSRDEQFF. The gene calls are TRBV7-9 and TRBJ2-1, with D tentatively TRBD2 (6 bases). The CDR3 length is 16 residues. The germline V and J ends were trimmed by 4 bases and 8 bases, with 21 bases remaining between them. Per germline, CDR1 SEHNR and CDR2 FQNEAQ (reference sequence).

The chain combines TRBV7-2 with TRBJ2-7; perhaps TRBD1 as D (5 bases). The germline gives CDR1 SGHTA, CDR2 FQGNSA. Trimming took 3 bases from V and 9 from J, leaving 24 bases between them. The CDR3 loop spans 16 amino acids. DNA for the CDR3: TGTGCCAGCAGCTTGGAAGTTACCAGGGTAGGGTTAGCGCAGTACTTC. Its translation is CASSLEVTRVGLAQYF. The whole variable domain, remainder taken from reference TRBV7-2 and TRBJ2-7, is GAGVSQSPSNKVTEKGKDVELRCDPISGHTALYWYRQSLGQGLEFLIYFQGNSAPDKSGLPSDRFSAERTGGSVSTLTIQRTQQEDSAVYLCASSLEVTRVGLAQYFGPGTRLTVT.

The chain carries TRBV4-1 and TRBJ1-1, with unresolved D. V shed 2 bases and J shed 1 base, with 11 bases lying between them. The CDR3 is 15 residues long. Germline CDR1 MGHRA, CDR2 YSYEKL. The CDR3 bases are TGCGCCAGCAGCCAACCGGCCCCACGGAACACTGAAGCTTTCTTT. Translated, it gives CASSQPAPRNTEAFF.

The chain has TRBV7-3 and TRBJ2-2, with 8 bases matching TRBD1. CDR1 and CDR2 from the germline V gene are SGHTA and FQGTGA. CDR3 size: 17 residues. J gave up 7 bases and V 2 bases, and 12 bases lay outside the gene matches. The CDR3 here is CASSLPLDRDKGGELFF. Written as DNA, the CDR3 is TGTGCCAGCAGCTTACCCCTGGACAGGGATAAAGGCGGGGAGCTGTTTTTT.

The chain recombines TRBV28 with TRBJ2-3; D is unclear. Germline V lookup: CDR1 MDHEN, CDR2 SYDVKM. This CDR3 region has 12 residues. Trimming pared 10 bases from V and 2 bases from J, leaving 10 bases between. The CDR3 bases are TGTGCCACCAACCCCTACACAGATACGCAGTATTTT. Its protein product is CATNPYTDTQYF.

This sequence joins TRBV7-9 and TRBJ2-1; either TRBD1 or TRBD2 may fit D (5 bases each). The ends were cut back, 2 bases at V and 9 bases at J, with 11 bases in the middle. In germline, CDR1 is SEHNR, CDR2 FQNEAQ (reference sequence). The length of the CDR3 is 13 residues. The CDR3 sequence: CASSLYGTGEQFF. The CDR3 nucleotides read TGTGCCAGCAGCTTATACGGGACGGGTGAGCAGTTCTTC.

The V and J genes are TRBV11-1 and TRBJ2-1; 12 nucleotides match TRBD2. This CDR3 has 14 residues. Germline assignment: CDR1 SGHAT and CDR2 FQDESV (reference sequence). V shed 5 bases, J shed 8 bases, and the junction held 4 bases outside the gene matches. The CDR3 DNA sequence: TGTGCCAGCAGCCCCTCTAGCGGGAGGGATGAGCAGTTCTTC. It yields the protein CASSPSSGRDEQFF.

This sequence joins TRBV4-2 and TRBJ1-2, with D perhaps TRBD1 (5 bases). CDR3 length equals 14 residues. Trimming took 0 bases from V and 8 from J, leaving 13 bases between them. The germline CDR1 and CDR2 sequences are LGHNA and YNFKEQ. The CDR3 spells CASSQDGKGYGYTF. The CDR3 nucleotides are TGTGCCAGCAGCCAAGATGGAAAGGGGTACGGCTACACCTTC.

The CDR3 loop reads CASRPAGAAKNIQYF. The CDR3 nucleotides are TGTGCCAGCAGACCAGCGGGAGCCGCCAAAAACATTCAGTACTTC. The chain combines TRBV28 with TRBJ2-4; 8 bases fit TRBD2. The CDR3 is 15 residues long. Trimming took 6 bases from V and 1 from J; bases not matched to a gene: 5. CDR1 and CDR2 (germline): MDHEN, SYDVKM.

The chain is built from TRBV7-8 and TRBJ1-1; maybe TRBD1 (6 bases). The CDR3 is 15 amino acids. CDR1 and CDR2 from the germline V gene are SGHVS and FQNEAQ. V lost 5 bases, J lost 1 base, and 14 bases lay in between. This CDR3 reads CASSAYGGQNTEAFF. As DNA, the CDR3 is TGTGCCAGCAGCGCGTACGGGGGGCAGAACACTGAAGCTTTCTTT.

The chain uses TRBV28 and TRBJ1-1; possible D gene TRBD1, 5 bases. In germline, CDR1 is MDHEN, CDR2 SYDVKM. The germline V and J ends were trimmed by 8 bases and 0 bases, with 19 bases remaining between them. The CDR3 consists of 16 residues. CDR3: CASFSPRDSMNTEAFF. The DNA of the CDR3 is TGTGCCAGCTTCAGTCCCCGCGACAGCATGAACACTGAAGCTTTCTTT. The full variable domain, in which reference TRBV28 and TRBJ1-1 provide the parts outside the CDR3, is DVKVTQSSRYLVKRTGEKVFLECVQDMDHENMFWYRQDPGLGLRLIYFSYDVKMKEKGDIPEGYSVSREKKERFSLILESASTNQTSMYLCASFSPRDSMNTEAFFGQGTRLTVV.

This clone was detected once. The chain has TRBV29-1 and TRBJ2-3; 12 nucleotides align to TRBD2. Trimming cost V 8 bases and J 6 bases; bases outside gene matches: 9. CDR1 SQVTM and CDR2 ANQGSEA come from the germline V gene. The CDR3 covers 14 residues. The CDR3 loop reads CSSPLTSGSDTQYF. The CDR3 DNA reads as TGCAGCTCGCCCCTGACTAGCGGGAGTGATACGCAGTATTTT.

The chain uses TRBV7-2 and TRBJ1-5; D is perhaps TRBD1 (5 bases). The ends were cut back, 1 base at V and 4 bases at J, with 14 bases in the middle. This CDR3 contains 16 residues. The V gene's germline CDR1 is SGHTA and CDR2 FQGNSA. CDR3 region: CASSLETATFNQPQHF. CDR3 in DNA: TGTGCCAGCAGCTTAGAGACAGCTACATTTAATCAGCCCCAGCATTTT.

The table lists this clone with a few counts. The CDR3 DNA follows: TGTGCCAGCAGCGAGGGGACGAACACTGAAGCTTTCTTT. The encoded protein is CASSEGTNTEAFF. The rearrangement links TRBV9 to TRBJ1-1; perhaps TRBD1 as D (5 bases). The CDR3 is 13 residues long. In germline, CDR1 is SGDLS, CDR2 YYNGEE. The V end lost 3 bases, the J end lost 1 base, and 7 bases lay between the germline ends.

This chain links TRBV15 with TRBJ2-1; TRBD2 matches 9 bases. This CDR3 has 16 residues. The germline V gene encodes CDR1 LNHNV and CDR2 YYDKDF (reference sequence). The trim removed 3 bases at V and 6 bases at J, leaving 9 bases unmatched. CDR3 coding DNA: TGTGCCACCAGCAGCGAACCGGGACTAGCCTCCAATGAGCAGTTCTTC. Protein sequence: CATSSEPGLASNEQFF.

The chain has TRBV15 and TRBJ2-3; no clear D gene. The germline gives CDR1 LNHNV, CDR2 YYDKDF (reference sequence). V shed 2 bases and J shed 0 bases, with 9 bases lying between them. CDR3 length: 15 residues. The CDR3 region has the DNA TGTGCCACCAGCAGACGGTTAGCTAGCACAGATACGCAGTATTTT. Translated: CATSRRLASTDTQYF.

This clone was detected a few times. The chain joins TRBV7-9 to TRBJ1-5, with D hard to call. The CDR3 is 13 residues long. CDR1 and CDR2 (germline): SEHNR, FQNEAQ (reference sequence). The V and J ends lost 0 bases and 5 bases respectively, with 5 bases between them. The CDR3 is CASSLAGDQPQHF. In DNA, the CDR3 is TGTGCCAGCAGCTTAGCGGGAGATCAGCCCCAGCATTTT. The full variable domain, completed using reference TRBV7-9 and TRBJ1-5, is DTGVSQNPRHKITKRGQNVTFRCDPISEHNRLYWYRQTLGQGPEFLTYFQNEAQLEKSRLLSDRFSAERPKGSFSTLEIQRTEQGDSAMYLCASSLAGDQPQHFGDGTRLSIL.

This sequence joins TRBV6-5 and TRBJ2-7, with 9 nucleotides matching TRBD1. Losses at the gene ends were 9 bases for V and 6 bases for J; bases not matched to a gene: 12. This CDR3 is built from 14 residues. Per the germline V gene, CDR1 is MNHEY and CDR2 is SVGAGI. The CDR3 region is CASRPQGAPGEQYF. The CDR3 bases are TGTGCCAGTAGACCACAGGGGGCGCCCGGCGAGCAGTACTTC.